The 12 T cell receptor beta chains below come from one sample, sequenced in a study of shared clonotypes between healthy human individuals. Only in-frame clones appear in the TCRdb table, and some are missing; sequencing was by immunoSEQ multiplex PCR. The table lists more than 450,000 clones, about four fifths of them singletons, with 10% to 15% in the top ten. The sequencing sample was made of PBMCs. Receptors were obtained from a woman aged 40 to 50 in good health. Some clones in this sample may be carry-over from other donors' samples.

This clone showed up just once. The chain has TRBV2 and TRBJ1-1; D gene ambiguous. Looked up from germline, CDR1 is SNHLY and CDR2 is FYNNEI. The CDR3 consists of 13 residues. The V end lost 7 bases, the J end lost 1 base, and 10 bases lay between the germline ends. This CDR3 reads CASMSLGNTEAFF. CDR3 nucleotides: TGTGCCAGCATGAGCCTGGGGAACACTGAAGCTTTCTTT. Variable domain in full (rest from reference TRBV2 and TRBJ1-1): EPEVTQTPSHQVTQMGQEVILRCVPISNHLYFYWYRQILGQKVEFLVSFYNNEISEKSEIFDDQFSVERPDGSNFTLKIRSTKLEDSAMYFCASMSLGNTEAFFGQGTRLTVV.

The chain recombines TRBV28 with TRBJ2-1; 10 positions match TRBD2. This CDR3 is 15 amino acids long. After removal of 6 bases from V and 3 bases from J, the junction contained 5 bases not matched to a gene. Germline CDR1 is MDHEN and CDR2 is SYDVKM. The CDR3 sequence is CASRIAGGNYNEQFF. Here the CDR3 DNA reads TGTGCCAGCAGGATAGCGGGAGGCAACTACAATGAGCAGTTCTTC. The full variable domain, rest sourced from reference TRBV28 and TRBJ2-1, is DVKVTQSSRYLVKRTGEKVFLECVQDMDHENMFWYRQDPGLGLRLIYFSYDVKMKEKGDIPEGYSVSREKKERFSLILESASTNQTSMYLCASRIAGGNYNEQFFGPGTRLTVL.

V gene TRBV27 combines with J gene TRBJ1-2; D call uncertain. The V gene's germline CDR1 is MNHEY and CDR2 SMNVEV (reference sequence). V lost 3 bases and J 4 bases, leaving 18 bases between the germline ends. The length of the CDR3 is 16 residues. DNA of the CDR3: TGTGCCAGCAGTTTCAGGACGGGCATAACCTCCTATGGCTACACCTTC. Its protein product is CASSFRTGITSYGYTF.

The chain recombines TRBV19 with TRBJ1-1, with 9 bases lining up with TRBD1. CDR1 and CDR2 from the germline V gene are LNHDA and SQIVND (reference sequence). With 5 bases clipped from V and 3 bases from J, the junction kept 10 bases outside the gene matches. The length of the CDR3 is 16 residues. DNA for the CDR3: TGTGCCAGTAGTCCCCAACAGGGGGCAGGAGACACTGAAGCTTTCTTT. Translation: CASSPQQGAGDTEAFF.

This clone was detected only a few times. This chain joins TRBV4-1 and TRBJ2-2; D remains ambiguous. The CDR3 is made up of 15 amino acids. In germline, CDR1 is MGHRA, CDR2 YSYEKL. The V end lost 2 bases, the J end lost 7 bases, and 14 bases lay between the germline ends. CDR3 loop: CASSQINLHGGELFF. CDR3 coding DNA: TGCGCCAGCAGCCAAATCAATCTACACGGCGGGGAGCTGTTTTTT.

The chain employs TRBV7-9 and TRBJ2-1; the D gene is possibly TRBD2 (6 bases). The CDR3 length is 15 residues. Between the trimmed V and J ends, which lost 5 bases and 4 bases, there was a span of 15 bases. CDR1 and CDR2 from the germline V gene are SEHNR and FQNEAQ (reference sequence). CDR3 residues: CASSPRSGAYNEQFF. Written as DNA, the CDR3 is TGTGCCAGCAGCCCCCGTAGCGGAGCTTACAATGAGCAGTTCTTC.

This sequence joins TRBV7-9 and TRBJ1-2, with D possibly being TRBD1 (6 bases). V was pared by 3 bases and J by 2 bases, with 10 bases between. Germline CDR1 reads SEHNR; CDR2 reads FQNEAQ (reference sequence). The CDR3 is made up of 14 amino acids. This CDR3 reads CASSFGGANYGYTF. DNA for the CDR3: TGTGCCAGCAGCTTTGGGGGGGCAAACTATGGCTACACCTTC. The full variable domain, rest sourced from reference TRBV7-9 and TRBJ1-2, is DTGVSQNPRHKITKRGQNVTFRCDPISEHNRLYWYRQTLGQGPEFLTYFQNEAQLEKSRLLSDRFSAERPKGSFSTLEIQRTEQGDSAMYLCASSFGGANYGYTFGSGTRLTVV.

The chain joins TRBV7-9 to TRBJ2-1; 11 bases are a match to TRBD2. Germline V gene sequence: CDR1 SEHNR, CDR2 FQNEAQ (reference sequence). The CDR3 spans 14 residues. V lost 7 bases to trimming and J lost 7 bases; unmatched junction nucleotides: 6. CDR3 sequence: CASTIRLAGNEQFF. The CDR3 DNA is TGTGCCAGCACCATCAGACTAGCGGGAAATGAGCAGTTCTTC.

This clone was found many times. Written as DNA, the CDR3 is TGTGCCAGCAGCTCGCCACTAGCGGATTCCTACGAGCAGTACTTC. Residues: CASSSPLADSYEQYF. The genes are TRBV5-6 and TRBJ2-7; 8 bases are shared with TRBD2. The germline V gene encodes CDR1 SGHDT and CDR2 YYEEEE. The CDR3 spans 15 residues. V gave up 3 bases and J gave up 1 base; unmatched junction bases: 6.

The chain combines TRBV28 with TRBJ2-7; D is undetermined. The CDR3 contains 14 residues. Germline V gives CDR1 MDHEN, CDR2 SYDVKM. The V end was cut by 3 bases, the J end by 4 bases, with 13 bases between. The CDR3 region is CASSFFEELYEQYF. The CDR3 DNA sequence: TGTGCCAGCAGTTTTTTCGAGGAGTTGTACGAGCAGTACTTC.

V and J are TRBV7-9 and TRBJ2-5, with 7 bases matching TRBD1. This CDR3 comprises 15 residues. The germline V gene encodes CDR1 SEHNR and CDR2 FQNEAQ (reference sequence). V lost 4 bases to trimming and J lost 4 bases; unmatched junction nucleotides: 9. CDR3 protein: CASSSHRRQGETQYF. The CDR3 nucleotides read TGTGCCAGCAGCTCCCACAGGAGACAGGGAGAGACCCAGTACTTC. Full variable domain (rest looked up from reference TRBV7-9 and TRBJ2-5): DTGVSQNPRHKITKRGQNVTFRCDPISEHNRLYWYRQTLGQGPEFLTYFQNEAQLEKSRLLSDRFSAERPKGSFSTLEIQRTEQGDSAMYLCASSSHRRQGETQYFGPGTRLLVL.

This rearrangement joins TRBV7-2 to TRBJ2-1; D not resolved. CDR3 length: 13 residues. Looked up from germline, CDR1 is SGHTA and CDR2 is FQGNSA. V dropped 5 bases and J dropped 9 bases, with 14 bases sitting between them. The CDR3 sequence: CASSPGRVGEQFF. The CDR3 DNA sequence: TGTGCCAGCAGCCCAGGTCGGGTCGGTGAGCAGTTCTTC. Full variable domain (outside the CDR3, taken from reference TRBV7-2 and TRBJ2-1): GAGVSQSPSNKVTEKGKDVELRCDPISGHTALYWYRQSLGQGLEFLIYFQGNSAPDKSGLPSDRFSAERTGGSVSTLTIQRTQQEDSAVYLCASSPGRVGEQFFGPGTRLTVL.